Listed below are T cell receptor beta chains from one sample, sequenced in a study of cytomegalovirus exposure and HLA in healthy donors. Some clones are missing from TCRdb's copy, which holds only in-frame ones; the method was immunoSEQ multiplex PCR. The data show about 120,000 clones, over 70% seen once. Source material: PBMCs. Receptors were obtained from a man younger than 30 in good health and CMV-seropositive. Each CDR3 is given with its conserved first and last residue.

TRBJ2-7 TRBV5-5 16 CASSPIAGQGRYEQYF
TRBJ2-7 TRBV7-8 15 CASSLAEVQGYEQYF
TRBJ1-1 TRBV7-9 14 CASSRGDRGTEAFF
TRBJ1-1 TRBV5-1 14 CASSSGTGATEAFF
TRBJ2-7 TRBV6-5 16 CASSYKWTSGGYEQYF
TRBJ2-7 TRBV10-3 15 CAIRTDRGEAYEQYF
TRBJ1-2 TRBV6-6 13 CASSTPDRHGYTF
TRBJ1-6 TRBV6-5 13 CASSIDTDSPLHF
TRBJ2-7 TRBV10-3 17 CAISDPKWGGSTYEQYF
TRBJ1-2 TRBV14 14 CASSSGEGYYGYTF
TRBJ2-2 TRBV15 16 CATSRDRGLDTGELFF
TRBJ2-1 TRBV7-9 17 CASSSTRPGGSYNEQFF
TRBJ2-1 TRBV7-2 17 CASTPGLAEPLYNEQFF
TRBJ1-2 TRBV18 21 CASSPGLGTGERMATAGGYTF
TRBJ1-6 TRBV10-3 20 CAISVTNVGEGSSYNSPLHF
TRBJ2-2 TRBV6-6 12 CASSYQVGELFF
TRBJ2-7 TRBV11-2 14 CASSLGHAGYEQYF
TRBJ2-7 TRBV7-8 17 CASSLASGRGSSREQYF
TRBJ2-1 TRBV7-9 18 CASSPNRASGVRGDEQFF
TRBJ2-7 TRBV5-6 14 CASSRTGLSHEQYF
TRBJ2-5 TRBV25-1 14 CASSEKGGLETQYF
TRBJ2-1 TRBV9 16 CASSPQGQGYYNEQFF
TRBJ1-4 TRBV4-1 16 CASSQDGDRADEKLFF
TRBJ1-4 TRBV4-3 19 CASSQDSSGQGGLDEKLFF
TRBJ1-3 TRBV9 16 CASSGGGTLSGNTIYF
TRBJ1-1 TRBV5-1 13 CASLGAAGTEAFF
TRBJ2-3 TRBV9 16 CASSAGPGTRADTQYF
TRBJ1-1 TRBV30 13 CAWSGQFENEAFF
TRBJ2-1 TRBV7-9 16 CASSLGDRGLWNEQFF
TRBJ2-4 TRBV10-3 14 CAISDARAKNIQYF
TRBJ1-5 TRBV7-8 17 CASSSSIRQDRNQPQHF
TRBJ2-5 TRBV4-3 15 CASSADRGVGLAQYF
TRBJ1-4 TRBV7-2 12 CASSPGHSKLFF
TRBJ1-1 TRBV4-3 13 CASSRRVGTEAFF
TRBJ1-1 TRBV5-1 15 CASSLVGTHNTEAFF
TRBJ2-7 TRBV18 13 CASSPEGEYEQYF
TRBJ1-1 TRBV4-1 17 CASSQDRAGGLNTEAFF
TRBJ2-2 TRBV5-1 16 CASSLGGALGAGELFF
TRBJ2-7 TRBV9 12 CASSVEGGEQYF
TRBJ1-1 TRBV7-9 13 CASRADTNTEAFF
TRBJ2-3 TRBV10-3 15 CAISLEKTGADTQYF
TRBJ2-1 TRBV9 14 CASSAPQGTQEQFF
TRBJ2-2 TRBV18 13 CASSPRGTGELFF